The clone carrying this T cell receptor (beta chain) was seen only a few times. Its antigen is currently unknown. V lost 6 bases and J 1 base, leaving 10 bases between the germline ends. Germline values: CDR1 SGHTA, CDR2 FQGNSA. The CDR3 consists of 14 residues. The data stem from a study of OX40 agonist ivuxolimab in advanced cancers. The wider study: Prior anti-PD-1, anti-PD-L1 or anti-CTLA-4 therapy did not bar entry, and approximately 40% had some. Among those treated, three patients had partial responses, one with hepatocellular carcinoma and two with cutaneous melanoma.

Sequenced by immunoSEQ multiplex PCR; TCRdb stores in-frame clones only, minus some. The table lists around 120,000 clones, 80% to 90% of them singletons. Findings and limits, study-wide: At 0.1 to 3.0 mg/kg and by week 6, clonal expansion occurred in CD4+ and CD8+ blood T cells. Among the lowest peripheral clonal expansion occurred in 0.1-3.0 mg/kg partial responders.

Material: CD4+ or CD8+ T cells sorted from blood, obtained in a trial of the OX40 agonist ivuxolimab. This receptor was taken from an adult with an advanced solid tumor such as melanoma, head and neck, liver or kidney cancer. The chain joins TRBV7-2 to TRBJ1-3; D is ambiguous. This CDR3 reads CASRPGLSGNTIYF. The CDR3 coding sequence is TGTGCCAGCAGACCTGGCCTTTCTGGAAACACCATATATTTT.